These 15 T cell receptor beta chains were sequenced from one sample in a study of graft-versus-host responses after intestinal transplantation. What these receptors recognize is not known. Here immunoSEQ multiplex PCR was the method, and the copy in TCRdb shows in-frame clones only, minus some. This sample has around 64,000 clones; about 94% occur once, and the top ten carry 0.35% to 0.45%. The input for sequencing was unstimulated CD4+ T cells sorted from spleen or lymph node cells, taken before transplant. Every receptor here comes from a human donor who was the organ donor for an intestinal transplant.

The chain is built from TRBV14 and TRBJ1-4; D uncertain. The germline V gene has CDR1 SGHDN and CDR2 FVKESK. The CDR3 sequence is 12 residues long. V was clipped by 3 bases and J by 13 bases, with 12 bases between them. The CDR3 nucleotides are TGTGCCAGCAGCCAGGGCCCCCGAGGACTGTTTTTT. Translated, it gives CASSQGPRGLFF.

The rearrangement joins TRBV10-3 to TRBJ2-7; 8 positions agree with TRBD2. Trimming at V came to 4 bases and at J to 2 bases, leaving 4 bases not matched to a gene. Germline CDR1 reads ENHRY; CDR2 reads SYGVKD. There are 14 residues in the CDR3. The CDR3 is CAISGSGGTYEQYF. DNA for the CDR3: TGTGCCATCAGTGGAAGCGGGGGAACCTACGAGCAGTACTTC.

This sequence joins TRBV5-4 and TRBJ1-1; no clear D. This CDR3 has 12 amino acids. In germline, CDR1 is SGHNT, CDR2 YYREEE (reference sequence). V lost 4 bases and J lost 4, with 8 bases in between. The CDR3: CASSVWGTEAFF. In nucleotides, the CDR3 is TGTGCCAGCAGCGTCTGGGGCACTGAAGCTTTCTTT.

This chain joins TRBV15 and TRBJ2-2; a possible D gene is TRBD1 (5 bases). Germline V gene sequence: CDR1 LNHNV, CDR2 YYDKDF (reference sequence). With 0 bases removed from V and 6 bases from J, the gap between germline ends came to 17 bases. This CDR3 has 17 amino acids. This CDR3 is CATSRDYPQGTAGELFF. For the CDR3, the DNA is TGTGCCACCAGCAGAGATTACCCTCAGGGTACAGCCGGGGAGCTGTTTTTT.

This chain connects TRBV7-6 to TRBJ2-7; TRBD1 matches 8 bases. V lost 1 base and J lost 2; bases outside the gene matches: 4. The germline CDR1 and CDR2 sequences are SGHVS and FNYEAQ. This CDR3 region has 15 residues. CDR3 coding DNA: TGTGCCAGCAGCTTAGTTGCAGGGGGCACCTACGAGCAGTACTTC. Protein sequence: CASSLVAGGTYEQYF.

V usage is TRBV5-1 and J usage is TRBJ2-3; D call uncertain. CDR1 SGHRS and CDR2 YFSETQ come from the germline V gene. The CDR3 totals 14 residues. V gave up 2 bases and J gave up 0 bases, with 7 bases separating them. The CDR3 region has the DNA TGCGCCAGCAGCTTCTACGTGAGCACAGATACGCAGTATTTT. Protein: CASSFYVSTDTQYF.

The rearrangement links TRBV10-1 to TRBJ2-7, with 7 bases that match TRBD2. Germline V gives CDR1 WNHNN, CDR2 SYGVQD (reference sequence). V dropped 0 bases and J dropped 6; count of bases not matched to a gene: 11. The CDR3 runs to 16 residues. This chain's CDR3 is CASSESEKRDQGEQYF. In DNA form, the CDR3 reads TGCGCCAGCAGTGAGTCCGAGAAGCGGGACCAGGGCGAGCAGTACTTC.

This chain connects TRBV7-2 to TRBJ2-7, with unresolved D. With 2 bases removed from V and 4 bases from J, the gap between germline ends came to 9 bases. Looked up from germline, CDR1 is SGHTA and CDR2 is FQGNSA. CDR3 length: 13 amino acids. CDR3 residues: CASSLSPQYEQYF. DNA for the CDR3: TGTGCCAGCAGCTTATCGCCCCAATACGAGCAGTACTTC.

This clone was counted a single time. The chain has TRBV10-2 and TRBJ1-2; TRBD1 aligns across 9 bases. Germline trimming cut 3 bases from V and 12 bases from J; bases unmatched to any gene: 8. The CDR3 totals 13 residues. Germline values: CDR1 WSHSY, CDR2 SAAADI. The CDR3 nucleotides read TGCGCCAGCAGTGAACTTTCCGGACAGGGGAACACCTTC. It specifies CASSELSGQGNTF.

V is TRBV7-2 and J is TRBJ2-7; 7 nucleotides align to TRBD1. Germline V gene sequence: CDR1 SGHTA, CDR2 FQGNSA. The CDR3 consists of 15 residues. V gave up 1 base and J gave up 0 bases; unmatched junction bases: 3. The CDR3 region is CASSLGAGGSYEQYF. DNA of the CDR3: TGTGCCAGCAGCTTAGGGGCAGGGGGCTCCTACGAGCAGTACTTC.

The J gene is TRBJ2-7, the V gene TRBV9; 7 bases match TRBD2. This CDR3 has 15 residues. The V gene's germline CDR1 is SGDLS and CDR2 YYNGEE. Losses at the gene ends were 2 bases for V and 2 bases for J; bases not matched to a gene: 7. CDR3 protein: CASSVGSGTTYEQYF. The CDR3 DNA follows: TGTGCCAGCAGCGTTGGATCAGGGACTACCTACGAGCAGTACTTC.

This chain uses TRBV5-1 with TRBJ2-7; perhaps TRBD1 as D (5 bases). The CDR3 has 12 residues. Trimming left V 0 bases short and J 7 bases short, with 8 bases between. Germline CDR1 and CDR2: SGHRS and YFSETQ. CDR3 nucleotide sequence: TGCGCCAGCAGCTTGGCCTCAGGGGAGCAGTACTTC. It is translated as CASSLASGEQYF.

The chain employs TRBV25-1 and TRBJ1-2, with a weak D call TRBD1 (5 bases). Germline-derived CDR1 and CDR2 are MGHDK and SYGVNS. The CDR3 is made up of 14 amino acids. V shed 7 bases and J shed 8 bases, with 20 bases lying between them. The CDR3 sequence is CASTSRGPPLGYTF. CDR3 DNA: TGTGCCAGCACCTCTCGGGGACCCCCCCTGGGCTACACCTTC.

V and J are TRBV7-9 and TRBJ1-2, with D perhaps matching TRBD1 (5 bases). Trimming took off 2 bases at V and 2 bases at J, with 6 bases between the two ends. CDR3 length: 13 amino acids. CDR1 SEHNR and CDR2 FQNEAQ come from the germline V gene (reference sequence). The CDR3 reads CASSLRQNYGYTF. DNA for the CDR3: TGTGCCAGCAGCTTACGACAGAACTATGGCTACACCTTC.

This chain joins TRBV7-2 and TRBJ2-5; either TRBD1 or TRBD2 may supply D (6 bases each). This CDR3 spans 16 amino acids. Trimming took off 6 bases at V and 5 bases at J, with 22 bases between the two ends. Germline CDR1 SGHTA, CDR2 FQGNSA. In DNA form, the CDR3 reads TGTGCCAGCAGGATAGGAGACGGGGGCTACTTTGAGACCCAGTACTTC. This translates into CASRIGDGGYFETQYF.